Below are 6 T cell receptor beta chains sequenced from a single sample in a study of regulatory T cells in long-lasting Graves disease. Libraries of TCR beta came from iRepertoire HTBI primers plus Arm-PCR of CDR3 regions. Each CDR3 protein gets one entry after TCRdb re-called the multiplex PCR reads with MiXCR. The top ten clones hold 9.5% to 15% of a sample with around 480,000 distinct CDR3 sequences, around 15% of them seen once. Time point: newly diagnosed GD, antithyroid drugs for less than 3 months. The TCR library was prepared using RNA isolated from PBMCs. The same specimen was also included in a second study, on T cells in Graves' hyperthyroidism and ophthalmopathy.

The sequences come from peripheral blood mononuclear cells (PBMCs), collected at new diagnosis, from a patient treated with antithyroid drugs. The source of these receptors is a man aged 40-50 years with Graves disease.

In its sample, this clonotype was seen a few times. This CDR3 is CASSLSVYYGYTF. As DNA, the CDR3 is TGTGCCAGCAGTTTATCTGTCTACTATGGCTACACCTTC. The genes are TRBV27 and TRBJ1-2, with D uncertain. CDR3 length: 13 amino acids. Trimming shortened V by 0 bases and J by 3 bases, and 5 bases separated the two germline ends. Germline V gene lookup returns CDR1 MNHEY and CDR2 SMNVEV (reference sequence).

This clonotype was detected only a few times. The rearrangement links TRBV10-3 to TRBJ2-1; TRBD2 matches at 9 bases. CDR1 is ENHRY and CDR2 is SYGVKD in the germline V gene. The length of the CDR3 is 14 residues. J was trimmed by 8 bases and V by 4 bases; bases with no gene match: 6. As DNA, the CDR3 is TGTGCCATCAGTGCCTCTAGCGGGACCGATGAGCAGTTCTTC. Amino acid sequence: CAISASSGTDEQFF.

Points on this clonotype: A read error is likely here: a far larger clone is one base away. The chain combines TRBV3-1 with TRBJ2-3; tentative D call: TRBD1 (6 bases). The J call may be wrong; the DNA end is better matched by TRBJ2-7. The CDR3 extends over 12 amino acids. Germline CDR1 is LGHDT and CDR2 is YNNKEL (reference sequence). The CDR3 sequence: CASSLDRMGQYF. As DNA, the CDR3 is TGTGCCAGCAGCCTGGACAGAATGGGGCAGTACTTC.

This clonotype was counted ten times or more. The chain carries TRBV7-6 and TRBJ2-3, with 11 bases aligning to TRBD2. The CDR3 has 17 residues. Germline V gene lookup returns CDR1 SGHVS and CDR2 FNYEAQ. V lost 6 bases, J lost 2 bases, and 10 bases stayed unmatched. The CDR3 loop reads CASSSLAGGPNTDTQYF. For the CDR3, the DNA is TGTGCCAGCAGTTCCTTAGCGGGAGGGCCTAACACAGATACGCAGTATTTT.

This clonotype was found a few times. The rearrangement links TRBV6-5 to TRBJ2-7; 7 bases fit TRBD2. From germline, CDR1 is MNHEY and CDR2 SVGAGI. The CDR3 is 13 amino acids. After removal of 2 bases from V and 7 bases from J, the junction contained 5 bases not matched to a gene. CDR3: CASSYGGGGEQYF. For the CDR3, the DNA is TGTGCCAGCAGTTACGGGGGGGGGGGAGAGCAGTACTTC.

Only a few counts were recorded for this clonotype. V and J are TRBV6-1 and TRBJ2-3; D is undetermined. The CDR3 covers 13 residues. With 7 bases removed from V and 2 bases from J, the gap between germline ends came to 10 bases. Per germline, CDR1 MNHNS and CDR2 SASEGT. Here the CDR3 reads CASTEIYTDTQYF. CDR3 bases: TGTGCCAGCACGGAGATATACACAGATACGCAGTATTTT.